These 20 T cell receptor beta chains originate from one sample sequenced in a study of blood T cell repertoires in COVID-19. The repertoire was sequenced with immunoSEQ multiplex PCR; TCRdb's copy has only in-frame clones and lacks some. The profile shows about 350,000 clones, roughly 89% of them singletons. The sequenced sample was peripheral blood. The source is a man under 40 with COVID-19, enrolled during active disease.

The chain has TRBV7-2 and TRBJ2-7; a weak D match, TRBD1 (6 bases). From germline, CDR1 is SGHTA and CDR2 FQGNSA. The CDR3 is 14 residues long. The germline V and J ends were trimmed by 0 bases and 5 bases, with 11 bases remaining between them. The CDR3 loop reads CASSLAGQSNEQYF. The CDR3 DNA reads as TGTGCCAGCAGCTTAGCAGGACAGTCGAACGAGCAGTACTTC.

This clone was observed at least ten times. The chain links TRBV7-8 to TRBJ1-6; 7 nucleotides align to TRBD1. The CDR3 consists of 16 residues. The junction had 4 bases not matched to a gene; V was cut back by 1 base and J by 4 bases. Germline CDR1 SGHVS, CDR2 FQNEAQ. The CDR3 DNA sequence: TGTGCCAGCAGCTTAGATGGGACAGCATATAATTCACCCCTCCACTTT. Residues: CASSLDGTAYNSPLHF.

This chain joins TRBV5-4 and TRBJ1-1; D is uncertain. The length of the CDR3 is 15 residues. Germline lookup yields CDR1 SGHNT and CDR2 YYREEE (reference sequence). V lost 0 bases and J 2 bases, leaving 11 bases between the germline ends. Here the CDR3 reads CASSLDQAQNTEAFF. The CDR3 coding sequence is TGTGCCAGCAGCTTGGACCAGGCCCAAAACACTGAAGCTTTCTTT.

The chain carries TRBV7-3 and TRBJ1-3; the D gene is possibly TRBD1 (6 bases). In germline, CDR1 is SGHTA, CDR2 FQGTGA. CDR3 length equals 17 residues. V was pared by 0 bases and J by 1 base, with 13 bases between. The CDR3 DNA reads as TGTGCCAGCAGCTTAACAGGACAGCAAGCATCTGGAAACACCATATATTTT. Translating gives CASSLTGQQASGNTIYF. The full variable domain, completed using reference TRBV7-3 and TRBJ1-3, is GAGVSQTPSNKVTEKGKYVELRCDPISGHTALYWYRQSLGQGPEFLIYFQGTGAADDSGLPNDRFFAVRPEGSVSTLKIQRTERGDSAVYLCASSLTGQQASGNTIYFGEGSWLTVV.

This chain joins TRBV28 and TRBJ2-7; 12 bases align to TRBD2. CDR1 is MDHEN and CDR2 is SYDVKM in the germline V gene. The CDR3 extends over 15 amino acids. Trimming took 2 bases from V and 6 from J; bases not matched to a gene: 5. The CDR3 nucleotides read TGTGCCAGCAGTTTACTAGCGGGAGGGCTGGGCGAGCAGTACTTC. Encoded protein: CASSLLAGGLGEQYF.

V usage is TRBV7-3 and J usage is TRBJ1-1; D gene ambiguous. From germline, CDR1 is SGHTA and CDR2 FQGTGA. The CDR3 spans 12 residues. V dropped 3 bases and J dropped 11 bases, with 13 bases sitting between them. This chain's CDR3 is CASSFLASEAFF. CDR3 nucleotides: TGTGCCAGCAGCTTTTTGGCCAGCGAGGCTTTCTTT.

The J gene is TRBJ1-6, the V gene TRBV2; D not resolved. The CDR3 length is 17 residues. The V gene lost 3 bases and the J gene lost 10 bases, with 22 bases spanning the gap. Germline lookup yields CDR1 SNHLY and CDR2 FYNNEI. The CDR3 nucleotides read TGTGCCAGCAGTGACACAGCTAGCACCCACTCCGGCTCACCCCTCCACTTT. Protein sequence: CASSDTASTHSGSPLHF.

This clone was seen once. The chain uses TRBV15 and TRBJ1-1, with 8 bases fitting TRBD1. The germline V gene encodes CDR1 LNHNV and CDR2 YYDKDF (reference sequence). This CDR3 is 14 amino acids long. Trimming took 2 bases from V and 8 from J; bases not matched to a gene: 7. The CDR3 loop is CATSRSGDRGEAFF. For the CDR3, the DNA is TGTGCCACCAGCAGATCTGGAGACAGGGGAGAAGCTTTCTTT.

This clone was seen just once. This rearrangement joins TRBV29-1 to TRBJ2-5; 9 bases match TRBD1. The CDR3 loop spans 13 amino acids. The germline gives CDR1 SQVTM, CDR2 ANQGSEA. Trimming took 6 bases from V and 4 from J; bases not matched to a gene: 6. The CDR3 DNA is TGCAGCGTGGACAGGGGTAGGCGAGAGACCCAGTACTTC. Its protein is CSVDRGRRETQYF.

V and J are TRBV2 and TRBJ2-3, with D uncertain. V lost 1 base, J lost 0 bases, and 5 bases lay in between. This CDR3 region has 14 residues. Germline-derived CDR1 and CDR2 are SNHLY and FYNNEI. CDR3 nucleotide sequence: TGTGCCAGCAGTGAAGGCAGAAGCACAGATACGCAGTATTTT. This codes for CASSEGRSTDTQYF.

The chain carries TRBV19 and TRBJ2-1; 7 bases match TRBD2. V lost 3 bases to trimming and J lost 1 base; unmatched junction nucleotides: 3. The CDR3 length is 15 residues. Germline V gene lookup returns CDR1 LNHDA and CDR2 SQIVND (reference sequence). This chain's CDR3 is CASSMGGSSYNEQFF. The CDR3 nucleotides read TGTGCCAGTAGTATGGGGGGGAGTTCCTACAATGAGCAGTTCTTC.

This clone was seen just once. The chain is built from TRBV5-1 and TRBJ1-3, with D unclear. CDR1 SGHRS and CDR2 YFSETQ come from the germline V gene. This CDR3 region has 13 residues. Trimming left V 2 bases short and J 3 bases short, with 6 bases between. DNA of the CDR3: TGCGCCAGCAGCTTAACGGGTGGAAACACCATATATTTT. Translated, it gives CASSLTGGNTIYF.

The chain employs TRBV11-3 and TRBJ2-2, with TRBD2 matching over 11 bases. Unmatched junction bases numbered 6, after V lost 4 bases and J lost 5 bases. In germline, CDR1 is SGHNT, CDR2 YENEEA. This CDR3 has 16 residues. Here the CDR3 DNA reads TGTGCCAGCAGCTCTAGCGGGAGGAAAAGGACCGGGGAGCTGTTTTTT. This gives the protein CASSSSGRKRTGELFF.

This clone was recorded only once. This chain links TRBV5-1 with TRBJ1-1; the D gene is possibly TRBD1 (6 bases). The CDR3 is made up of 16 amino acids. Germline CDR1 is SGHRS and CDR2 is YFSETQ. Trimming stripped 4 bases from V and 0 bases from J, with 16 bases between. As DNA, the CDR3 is TGCGCCAGCAGCCCCGTGGGGGGGCTCATGAACACTGAAGCTTTCTTT. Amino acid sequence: CASSPVGGLMNTEAFF.

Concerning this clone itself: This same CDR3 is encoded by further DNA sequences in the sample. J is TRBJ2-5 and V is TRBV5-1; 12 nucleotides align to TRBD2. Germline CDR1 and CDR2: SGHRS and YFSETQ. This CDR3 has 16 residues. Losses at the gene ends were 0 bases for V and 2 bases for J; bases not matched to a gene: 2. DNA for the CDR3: TGCGCCAGCAGCTTGGGGCTAGCGGGGGGGCAAGAGACCCAGTACTTC. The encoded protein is CASSLGLAGGQETQYF.

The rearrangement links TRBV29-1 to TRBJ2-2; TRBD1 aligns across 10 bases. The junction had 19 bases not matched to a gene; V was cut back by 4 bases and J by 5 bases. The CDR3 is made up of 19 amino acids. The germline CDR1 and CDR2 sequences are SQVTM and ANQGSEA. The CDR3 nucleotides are TGCAGCGTTGTACTATCCGGGACAGGGGAGGTTCGGAGGACCGGGGAGCTGTTTTTT. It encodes CSVVLSGTGEVRRTGELFF.

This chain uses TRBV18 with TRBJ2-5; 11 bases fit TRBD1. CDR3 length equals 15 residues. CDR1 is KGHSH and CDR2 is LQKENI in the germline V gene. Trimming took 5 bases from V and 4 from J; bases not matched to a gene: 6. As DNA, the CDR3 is TGTGCCAGCTCATCCGGGACAGGGGGGTCAGAGACCCAGTACTTC. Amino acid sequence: CASSSGTGGSETQYF.

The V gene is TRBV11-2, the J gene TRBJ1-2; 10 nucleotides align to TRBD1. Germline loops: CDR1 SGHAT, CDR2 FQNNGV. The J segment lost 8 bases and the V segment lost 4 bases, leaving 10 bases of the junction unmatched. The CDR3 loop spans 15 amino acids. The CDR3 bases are TGTGCCAGCAGCTCCTCCAGCGGGACAGGGGTAGGCTACACCTTC. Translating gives CASSSSSGTGVGYTF.

CDR3 sequence (DNA): TGTGCCAGCAGTTCCGGGGACGGGGGAGCTGAAGCTTTCTTT. Translated, it gives CASSSGDGGAEAFF. The gene calls are TRBV6-6 and TRBJ1-1, with D perhaps matching TRBD1 (5 bases). The V and J ends lost 4 bases and 6 bases respectively, with 15 bases between them. Germline V lookup: CDR1 MNHNY, CDR2 SVGAGI (reference sequence). This CDR3 has 14 residues.

CDR3 sequence reads: CASSSLRGGNSYEQYF. The CDR3 DNA reads as TGTGCCAGCAGTTCACTCCGGGGAGGGAACTCCTACGAGCAGTACTTC. The chain has TRBV28 and TRBJ2-7; 7 positions match TRBD2. The junction had 9 bases not matched to a gene; V was cut back by 4 bases and J by 0 bases. CDR1 is MDHEN, CDR2 SYDVKM, per germline. The CDR3 is 16 residues long.